Below are 5 T cell receptor beta chains sequenced from a single sample in a study of blood T cell repertoires in COVID-19 (dated by TCRdb to 2018 to 2021). Libraries were built with the immunoSEQ multiplex PCR assay. TCRdb's version of the immuneACCESS table is confined to in-frame rearrangements and falls short of the full clone set. An unresolved V gene accounts for under half of the shortfall where checked; the remainder is of unknown origin. For this sample the table gives 70,000 to 95,000 clones, of which 88% were detected only once. In total, the top ten clones hold approximately 7.4% of the sample. The sample comprised peripheral blood. Every receptor here comes from an older man with acute or convalescent COVID-19.

This chain links TRBV6-2 or TRBV6-3 with TRBJ1-2; D is ambiguous. The CDR3 spans 18 residues. V was cut by 0 bases and J by 8 bases, with 25 bases left in between. Germline V lookup: CDR1 MNHEY, CDR2 SVGEGT. The CDR3 DNA sequence: TGTGCCAGCAGTTACTCTAAAGACTCGCAGACCTTTAGACGGGGCTACACCTTC. As protein: CASSYSKDSQTFRRGYTF.

CDR3: CASGLGAGWGEQFF. The CDR3 DNA reads as TGTGCTAGTGGTTTGGGGGCGGGATGGGGTGAGCAGTTCTTC. V is TRBV12-5 and J is TRBJ2-1; possibly TRBD2 for D (6 bases). CDR3 length: 14 amino acids. Germline V CDR1 and CDR2: LGHNT, FRNRAP. V gave up 1 base and J gave up 9 bases, with 13 bases separating them.

This clone occurred a few times. The rearrangement uses TRBV28 and TRBJ2-3; TRBD2 matches 10 bases. CDR1 and CDR2 from the germline V gene are MDHEN and SYDVKM. The CDR3 is 16 amino acids. J gave up 2 bases and V 3 bases, and 5 bases lay outside the gene matches. The CDR3 DNA is TGTGCCAGCAGTTTCGGACTAGCGGAGGTCACAGATACGCAGTATTTT. It is translated as CASSFGLAEVTDTQYF.

This chain links TRBV4-3 with TRBJ1-6; D is undetermined. Germline CDR1 is LGHNA and CDR2 is YSLEER. Trimming shortened V by 4 bases and J by 0 bases, and 7 bases separated the two germline ends. The CDR3 runs to 15 residues. The chain's CDR3 is CASSPGSSYNSPLHF. In nucleotides, the CDR3 is TGCGCCAGCAGCCCTGGGAGCTCCTATAATTCACCCCTCCACTTT.

The V and J genes are TRBV9 and TRBJ1-6; TRBD1 aligns across 11 bases. The CDR3 spans 15 residues. In germline, CDR1 is SGDLS, CDR2 YYNGEE. The V and J ends lost 6 bases and 7 bases, in that order; junction bases with no gene match: 6. The CDR3 nucleotides read TGTGCCAGCACCCCAGGACAGGGGGCGAATTCACCCCTCCACTTT. Translation: CASTPGQGANSPLHF.